This T cell receptor (beta chain) was observed in a study of T cell repertoires in cytomegalovirus infection. On this clonotype itself: The antigen is undetermined.

Each CDR3 protein gets one entry after TCRdb re-called the reads with MiXCR. The sample carries 680,000 or so distinct CDR3 sequences, about a third recorded once. CDR3 length equals 14 residues. Germline assignment: CDR1 SGHVS and CDR2 FNYEAQ. V lost 0 bases, J lost 5 bases, and 8 bases lay in between. Study findings and constraints: Within the response measured ex vivo, HLA-C-restricted CMV-specific TCR beta clonotypes were dominant.

The sequence was collected from a human donor in good health (CMV status not recorded). Some clones in this sample may be carry-over from other donors' samples. Source material: PBMCs. The V and J genes are TRBV7-6 and TRBJ2-1, with D perhaps TRBD2 (5 bases). The CDR3 DNA reads TGTGCCAGCAGCTTAGCGGGAGTTGACAATGAGCAGTTCTTC. Translation gives CASSLAGVDNEQFF.